The entry below gives a single T cell receptor (beta chain) sequence along with its context. This sample stems from a study of blood T cells in healthy people across ages. V gave up 3 bases and J gave up 1 base, with 17 bases separating them. This CDR3 comprises 17 residues. Germline assignment: CDR1 KGHDR and CDR2 SFDVKD. Primed by a sample-barcoded 5' primer and a J-beta primer mix, a second PCR proceeded for 7 to 11 cycles. TCRdb reanalysed the 5' RACE reads using MiXCR and keeps one entry per CDR3 protein. The sample contains around 990,000 distinct CDR3 sequences, under 30% of which appear only once. This sample also appeared in a second study, on T cells of mothers and their children. As that report states: Second-PCR primer M1S introduced sample barcodes and 2-4 random nucleotides.

The chain employs TRBV24-1 and TRBJ2-5, with D perhaps matching TRBD1 (6 bases). Sequencing used blood. This clonotype was sampled from a girl between 2 and 10 years old in good health. DNA of the CDR3: TGTGCCACCAGTGATCACTCGGGACACCTGTTCCAAGAGACCCAGTACTTC. It is translated as CATSDHSGHLFQETQYF.